These 2 T cell receptor beta chains share one sample of origin, sequenced in a study of blood T cell repertoires in COVID-19. The data were produced by immunoSEQ multiplex PCR, yet TCRdb's version contains in-frame clones alone and is incomplete. In the table there are 140,000 to 150,000 clones, 60% to 85% of which are singletons. Specimen: peripheral blood. These receptors originate from a man over 45 with acute or convalescent COVID-19.

CDR3 bases: TGTGCCAGCAGCCCAACCCCGGGAGGGTCAAAACTGTTTTTT. As protein: CASSPTPGGSKLFF. V is TRBV3-1 (or the pseudogene TRBV3-2) and J is TRBJ1-4, with D unclear. Trimming stripped 4 bases from V and 10 bases from J, with 16 bases between. Germline CDR1 is LGHDT and CDR2 is YNNKEL (reference sequence). CDR3 length: 14 amino acids.

This chain joins TRBV5-1 and TRBJ1-2; a weak D match, TRBD1 (5 bases). This CDR3 region has 15 residues. V shed 4 bases and J shed 8 bases, with 21 bases lying between them. Germline V gene lookup returns CDR1 SGHRS and CDR2 YFSETQ. The CDR3 coding sequence is TGCGCCAGCAGCCGAGATCTACAGGTTGGGCTAGGCTACACCTTC. This codes for CASSRDLQVGLGYTF.